This T cell receptor (beta chain) stems from a study of cytomegalovirus exposure and HLA in healthy donors. 60 Vbeta and 13 Jbeta primers were used in PCR. Sequencing was performed with immunoSEQ multiplex PCR; in TCRdb, only in-frame clones are kept and a portion is missing. The sample lists about 140,000 clones, 70% to 80% occurring once. Trimming cost V 4 bases and J 4 bases; bases outside gene matches: 3. CDR1 and CDR2 (germline): SGHNT, YYREEE (reference sequence). The CDR3 sequence is 14 residues long. The sample was PBMCs. This sequence joins TRBV5-4 and TRBJ2-2, with TRBD2 identical over 8 bases. The sequence derives from a female donor in good health and CMV-seronegative. CDR3 DNA: TGTGCCAGCAGCGCAACTAGCGGCACCGGGGAGCTGTTTTTT. Its translation is CASSATSGTGELFF.